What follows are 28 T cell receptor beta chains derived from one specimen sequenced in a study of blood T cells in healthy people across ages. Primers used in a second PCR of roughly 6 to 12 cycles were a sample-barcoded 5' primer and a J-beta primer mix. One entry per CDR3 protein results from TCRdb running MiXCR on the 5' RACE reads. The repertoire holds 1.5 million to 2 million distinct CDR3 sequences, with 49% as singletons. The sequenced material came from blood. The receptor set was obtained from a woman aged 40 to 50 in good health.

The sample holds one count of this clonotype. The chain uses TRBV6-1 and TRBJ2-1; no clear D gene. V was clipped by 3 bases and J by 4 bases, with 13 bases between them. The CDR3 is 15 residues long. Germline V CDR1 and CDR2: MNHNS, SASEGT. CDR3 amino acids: CASSEPADIYNEQFF. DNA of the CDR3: TGTGCCAGCAGTGAGCCGGCAGACATATACAATGAGCAGTTCTTC.

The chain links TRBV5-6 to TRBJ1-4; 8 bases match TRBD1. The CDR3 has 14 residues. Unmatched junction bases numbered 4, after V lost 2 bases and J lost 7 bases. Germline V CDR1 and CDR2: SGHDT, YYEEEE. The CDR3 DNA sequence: TGTGCCAGCAGCTTTCAGGGGGCGGTTGAAAAACTGTTTTTT. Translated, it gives CASSFQGAVEKLFF.

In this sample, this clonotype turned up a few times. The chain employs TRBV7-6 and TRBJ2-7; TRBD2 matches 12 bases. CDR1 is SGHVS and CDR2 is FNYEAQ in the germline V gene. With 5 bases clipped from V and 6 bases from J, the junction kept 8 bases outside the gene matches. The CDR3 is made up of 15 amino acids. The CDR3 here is CASSLPSGGEGEQYF. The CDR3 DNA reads TGTGCCAGCAGCCTACCTAGCGGGGGGGAGGGCGAGCAGTACTTC.

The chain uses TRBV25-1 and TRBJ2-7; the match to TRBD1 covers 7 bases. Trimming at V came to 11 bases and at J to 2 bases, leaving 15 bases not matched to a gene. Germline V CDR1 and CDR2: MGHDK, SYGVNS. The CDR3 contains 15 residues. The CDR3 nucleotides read TGTGCCGGCACCCCAGGGACAGCGATTCCCTACGAGCAGTACTTC. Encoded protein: CAGTPGTAIPYEQYF.

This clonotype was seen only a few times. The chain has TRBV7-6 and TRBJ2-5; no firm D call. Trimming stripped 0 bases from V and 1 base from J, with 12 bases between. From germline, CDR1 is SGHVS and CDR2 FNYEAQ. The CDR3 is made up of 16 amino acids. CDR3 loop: CASSLATKTFQETQYF. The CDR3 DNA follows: TGTGCCAGCAGCTTAGCGACAAAGACCTTCCAAGAGACCCAGTACTTC.

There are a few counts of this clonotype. For the CDR3, the DNA is TGTGCCAGCAGAATAGCGGGGGGCCTACAAGAGACCCAGTACTTC. It specifies CASRIAGGLQETQYF. The chain has TRBV2 and TRBJ2-5; 10 bases line up with TRBD2. CDR1 is SNHLY and CDR2 is FYNNEI in the germline V gene. V dropped 6 bases and J dropped 2; count of bases not matched to a gene: 6. The CDR3 is made up of 15 amino acids.

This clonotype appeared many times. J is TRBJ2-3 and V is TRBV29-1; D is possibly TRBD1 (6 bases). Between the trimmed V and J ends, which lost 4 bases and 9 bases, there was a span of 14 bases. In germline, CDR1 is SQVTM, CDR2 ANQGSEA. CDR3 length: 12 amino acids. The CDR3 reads CSVVGGVGTQYF. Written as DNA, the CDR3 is TGCAGCGTTGTAGGGGGTGTCGGGACGCAGTATTTT.

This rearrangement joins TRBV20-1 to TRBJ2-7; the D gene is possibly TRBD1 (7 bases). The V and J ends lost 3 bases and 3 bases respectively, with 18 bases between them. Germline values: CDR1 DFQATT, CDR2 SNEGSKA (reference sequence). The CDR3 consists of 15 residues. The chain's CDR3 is CSARGQGGRYYEQYF. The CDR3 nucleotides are TGCAGTGCTAGGGGGCAGGGGGGCAGGTACTACGAGCAGTACTTC.

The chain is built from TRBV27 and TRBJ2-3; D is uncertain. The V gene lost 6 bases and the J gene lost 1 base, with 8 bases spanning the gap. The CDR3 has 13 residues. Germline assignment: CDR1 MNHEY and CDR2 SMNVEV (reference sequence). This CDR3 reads CASSRTRTDTQYF. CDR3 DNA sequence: TGTGCCAGCAGCCGGACCCGCACAGATACGCAGTATTTT.

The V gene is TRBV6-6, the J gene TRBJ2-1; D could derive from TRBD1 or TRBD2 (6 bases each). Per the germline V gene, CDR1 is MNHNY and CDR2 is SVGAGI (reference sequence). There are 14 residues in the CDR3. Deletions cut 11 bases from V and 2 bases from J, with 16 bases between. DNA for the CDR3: TGTGCCGGGGGGCTCGGGGCGGCCTACAATGAGCAGTTCTTC. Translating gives CAGGLGAAYNEQFF.

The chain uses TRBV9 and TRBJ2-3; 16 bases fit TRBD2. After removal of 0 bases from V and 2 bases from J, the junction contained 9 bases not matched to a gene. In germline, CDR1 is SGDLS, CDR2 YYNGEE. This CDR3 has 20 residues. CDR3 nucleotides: TGTGCCAGCAGCGTAGTAGGGACTAGCGGGGGGGCCTTGATCACAGATACGCAGTATTTT. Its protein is CASSVVGTSGGALITDTQYF.

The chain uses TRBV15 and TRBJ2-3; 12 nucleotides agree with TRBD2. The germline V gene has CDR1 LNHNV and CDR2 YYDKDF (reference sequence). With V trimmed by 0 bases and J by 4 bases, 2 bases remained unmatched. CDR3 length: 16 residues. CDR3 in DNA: TGTGCCACCAGCAGAGATCTAGCGGGGGGGGCAGATACGCAGTATTTT. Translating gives CATSRDLAGGADTQYF.

CDR3 nucleotides: TGCAGTGCTAGAGTTAATGAGTTTGCGGGGGGGAGCTCCTACAATGAGCAGTTCTTC. Protein sequence: CSARVNEFAGGSSYNEQFF. This chain joins TRBV20-1 and TRBJ2-1; TRBD2 aligns across 9 bases. The CDR3 covers 19 residues. Germline V gene data show CDR1 as DFQATT and CDR2 as SNEGSKA (reference sequence). The J segment lost 0 bases and the V segment lost 1 base, leaving 13 bases of the junction unmatched.

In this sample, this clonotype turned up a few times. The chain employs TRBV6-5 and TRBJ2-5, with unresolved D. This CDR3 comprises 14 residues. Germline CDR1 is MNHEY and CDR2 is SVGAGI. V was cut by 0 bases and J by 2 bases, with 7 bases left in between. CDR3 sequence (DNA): TGTGCCAGCAGTTACTCTGAGGTTCAAGAGACCCAGTACTTC. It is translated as CASSYSEVQETQYF.

As DNA, the CDR3 is TGTGCCAGCAGCGCCGACGGGGGGAGAAACACTGAAGCTTTCTTT. Translation: CASSADGGRNTEAFF. The chain carries TRBV7-3 and TRBJ1-1; perhaps TRBD1 as D (5 bases). The germline CDR1 and CDR2 sequences are SGHTA and FQGTGA. The V gene lost 5 bases and the J gene lost 2 bases, with 15 bases spanning the gap. This CDR3 region has 15 residues.

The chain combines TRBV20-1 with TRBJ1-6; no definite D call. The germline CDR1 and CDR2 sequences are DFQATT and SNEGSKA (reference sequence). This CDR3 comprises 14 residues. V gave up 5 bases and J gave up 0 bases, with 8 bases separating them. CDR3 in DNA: TGCAGTGCTTCCACCAGCTCCTATAATTCACCCCTCCACTTT. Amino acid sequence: CSASTSSYNSPLHF.

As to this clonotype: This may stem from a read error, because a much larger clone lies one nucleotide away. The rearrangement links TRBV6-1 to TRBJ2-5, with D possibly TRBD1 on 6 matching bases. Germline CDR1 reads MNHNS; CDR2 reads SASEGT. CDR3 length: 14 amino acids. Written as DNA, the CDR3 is TGTGCCAGCAGTCAGGGGTGGACTCAAGGGACCCAGTACTTC. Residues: CASSQGWTQGTQYF.

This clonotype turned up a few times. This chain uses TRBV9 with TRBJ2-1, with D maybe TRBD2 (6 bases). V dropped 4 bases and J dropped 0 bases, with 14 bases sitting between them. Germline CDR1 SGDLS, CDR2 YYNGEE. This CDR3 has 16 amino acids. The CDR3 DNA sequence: TGTGCCAGCAGCCACCCTCAGGGAGGCTCCTACAATGAGCAGTTCTTC. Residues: CASSHPQGGSYNEQFF.

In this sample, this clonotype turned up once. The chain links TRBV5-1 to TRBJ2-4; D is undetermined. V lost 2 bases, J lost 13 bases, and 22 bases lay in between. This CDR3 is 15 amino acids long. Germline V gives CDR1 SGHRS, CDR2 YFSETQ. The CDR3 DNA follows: TGCGCCAGCAGCTTCTCGCAGATCCCTACGTCGGAGCAGTACTTC. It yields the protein CASSFSQIPTSEQYF.

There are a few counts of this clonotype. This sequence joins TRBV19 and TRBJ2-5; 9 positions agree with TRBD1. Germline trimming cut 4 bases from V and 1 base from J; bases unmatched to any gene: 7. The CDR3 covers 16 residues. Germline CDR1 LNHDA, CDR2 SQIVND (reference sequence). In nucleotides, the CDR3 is TGTGCCAGTAGTACCGGGACAGGGCCTATCCAAGAGACCCAGTACTTC. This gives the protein CASSTGTGPIQETQYF.

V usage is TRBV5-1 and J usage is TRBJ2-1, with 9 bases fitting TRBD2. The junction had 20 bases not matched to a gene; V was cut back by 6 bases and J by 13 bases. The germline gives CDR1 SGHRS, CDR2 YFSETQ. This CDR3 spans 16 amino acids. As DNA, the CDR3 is TGCGCCAGCACCTCCTTCGAGACTAGCGGACAAGAGACCCAGTTCTTC. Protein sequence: CASTSFETSGQETQFF.

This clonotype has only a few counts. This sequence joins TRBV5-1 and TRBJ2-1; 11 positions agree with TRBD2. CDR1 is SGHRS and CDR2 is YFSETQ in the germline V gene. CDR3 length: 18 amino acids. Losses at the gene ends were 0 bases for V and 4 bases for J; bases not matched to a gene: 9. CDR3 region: CASSLARIAGGLYNEQFF. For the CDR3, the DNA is TGCGCCAGCAGCTTGGCCCGGATAGCGGGGGGGCTGTACAATGAGCAGTTCTTC.

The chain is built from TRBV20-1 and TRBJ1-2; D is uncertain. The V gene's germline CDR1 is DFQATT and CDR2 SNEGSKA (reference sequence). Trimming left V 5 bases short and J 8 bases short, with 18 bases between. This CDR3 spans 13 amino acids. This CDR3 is CSAARSRMGGYTF. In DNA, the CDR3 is TGCAGTGCTGCTAGGTCAAGGATGGGCGGCTACACCTTC.

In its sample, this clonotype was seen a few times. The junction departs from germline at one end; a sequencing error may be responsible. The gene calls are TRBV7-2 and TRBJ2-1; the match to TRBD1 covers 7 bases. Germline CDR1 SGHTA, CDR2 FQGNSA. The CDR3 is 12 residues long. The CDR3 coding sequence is TGTGCCAGCAGTTTAGACAGGGAGACCCAGTTCTTC. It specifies CASSLDRETQFF.

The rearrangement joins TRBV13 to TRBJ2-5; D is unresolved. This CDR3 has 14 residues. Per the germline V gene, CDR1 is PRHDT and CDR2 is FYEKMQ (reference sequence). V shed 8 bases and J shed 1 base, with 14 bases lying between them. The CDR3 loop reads CASRNSWVQETQYF. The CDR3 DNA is TGTGCCAGCCGAAACTCATGGGTCCAAGAGACCCAGTACTTC.

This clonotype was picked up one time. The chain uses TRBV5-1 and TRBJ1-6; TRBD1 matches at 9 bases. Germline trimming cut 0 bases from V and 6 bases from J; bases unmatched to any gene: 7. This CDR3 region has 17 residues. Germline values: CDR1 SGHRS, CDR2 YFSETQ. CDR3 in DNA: TGCGCCAGCAGCTTGGGGGACGGACAGGGGTCTAATTCACCCCTCCACTTT. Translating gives CASSLGDGQGSNSPLHF.

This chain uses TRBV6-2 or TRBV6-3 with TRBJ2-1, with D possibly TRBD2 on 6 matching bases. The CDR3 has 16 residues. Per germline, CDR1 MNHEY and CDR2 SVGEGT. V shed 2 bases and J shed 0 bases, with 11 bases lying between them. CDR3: CASSYVGLSSYNEQFF. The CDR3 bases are TGTGCCAGCAGTTACGTGGGACTTAGCTCCTACAATGAGCAGTTCTTC.

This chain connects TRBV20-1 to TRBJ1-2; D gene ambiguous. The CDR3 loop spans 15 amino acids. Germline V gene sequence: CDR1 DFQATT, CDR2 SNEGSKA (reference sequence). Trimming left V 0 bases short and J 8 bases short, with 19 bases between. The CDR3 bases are TGCAGTGCTAGAGATCGGGTCACCGCGGGTGAGGGCTACACCTTC. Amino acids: CSARDRVTAGEGYTF.